These T cell receptor beta chains were read from a single sample in a study of T cell clonotyping in hematopoietic cell transplantation. TCRdb's table, derived via immunoSEQ multiplex PCR, lists solely in-frame clones and lacks some. This table has some 10,000 clones, approximately 90% appearing once. Source material: peripheral blood mononuclear cells. Receptors were obtained from a woman in her 50s in good health. Some clones in this sample may be carry-over from other donors' samples. Each CDR3 is given with its conserved first and last residue. The D gene is left open where the match is weak. Rows may omit the clone size; those that give it use once, few, many or a size class.

v_gene	j_gene	abundance	d_gene	CDR3aa	CDR3nt
TRBV30	TRBJ2-3	.	TRBD2	CAWSRRGGADTQYF	TGTGCCTGGAGTAGACGGGGAGGGGCAGATACGCAGTATTTT
TRBV28	TRBJ2-4	.	.	CASSFRGLVYIQYF	TGTGCCAGCAGTTTCCGTGGCCTCGTCTACATTCAGTACTTC
TRBV11-2	TRBJ1-1	.	.	CASRPDSLNTEAFF	TGTGCCAGCAGACCTGACAGTTTGAACACTGAAGCTTTCTTT
TRBV9	TRBJ1-6	.	TRBD1	CASSASGTDNSPLHF	TGTGCCAGCAGCGCCTCCGGGACAGATAATTCACCCCTCCACTTT
TRBV27	TRBJ2-5	.	TRBD1	CASSLSGQGGQETQYF	TGTGCCAGCAGTTTATCTGGACAGGGGGGACAAGAGACCCAGTACTTC
TRBV6-1	TRBJ2-7	.	.	CASISRTEYEQYF	TGTGCCAGCATTTCCAGGACAGAATACGAGCAGTACTTC
TRBV11-2	TRBJ1-2	few	.	CASSLDPQGLYGYTF	TGTGCCAGCAGCTTAGATCCGCAGGGACTCTATGGCTACACCTTC
TRBV4-3	TRBJ2-1	.	TRBD2	CASSQDPPQRGGSNEQFF	TGCGCCAGCAGCCAAGATCCCCCCCAGCGGGGGGGCTCGAATGAGCAGTTCTTC
TRBV4-2	TRBJ2-1	few	.	CASSQENYNEQFF	TGTGCCAGCAGCCAAGAAAATTACAATGAGCAGTTCTTC
TRBV6-5	TRBJ2-7	.	TRBD2	CASSGFGLAGVEQYF	TGTGCCAGCAGTGGTTTCGGGCTAGCGGGGGTAGAGCAGTACTTC
TRBV6-6	TRBJ1-1	.	.	CASSYRAGLSTEAFF	TGTGCCAGCAGTTACCGCGCAGGGTTGAGCACTGAAGCTTTCTTT
TRBV7-8	TRBJ2-7	.	.	CASSWDLAYEQYF	TGTGCCAGCAGCTGGGACTTGGCCTACGAGCAGTACTTC